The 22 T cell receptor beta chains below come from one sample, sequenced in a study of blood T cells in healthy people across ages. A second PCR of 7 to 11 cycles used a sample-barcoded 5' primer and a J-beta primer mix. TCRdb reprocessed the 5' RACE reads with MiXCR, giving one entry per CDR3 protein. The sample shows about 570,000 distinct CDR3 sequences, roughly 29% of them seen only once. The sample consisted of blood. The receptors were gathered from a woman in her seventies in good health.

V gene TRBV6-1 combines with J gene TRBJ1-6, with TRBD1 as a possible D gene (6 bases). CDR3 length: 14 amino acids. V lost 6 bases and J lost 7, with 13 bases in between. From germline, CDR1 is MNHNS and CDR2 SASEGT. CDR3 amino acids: CASRKGHPNSPLHF. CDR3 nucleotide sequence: TGTGCCAGCAGGAAGGGACACCCGAATTCACCCCTCCACTTT.

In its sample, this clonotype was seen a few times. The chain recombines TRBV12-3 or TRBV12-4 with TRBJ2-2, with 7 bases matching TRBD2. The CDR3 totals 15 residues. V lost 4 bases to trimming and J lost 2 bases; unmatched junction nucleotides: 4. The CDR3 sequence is CASSSPGGNTGELFF. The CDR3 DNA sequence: TGTGCCAGCAGTTCCCCGGGGGGTAACACCGGGGAGCTGTTTTTT.

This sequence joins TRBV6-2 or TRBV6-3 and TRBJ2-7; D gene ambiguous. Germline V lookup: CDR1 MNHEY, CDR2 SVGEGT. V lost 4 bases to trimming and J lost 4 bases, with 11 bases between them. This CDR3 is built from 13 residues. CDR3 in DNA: TGTGCCAGCAGTTTGGCGGATTTGTACGAGCAGTACTTC. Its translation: CASSLADLYEQYF.

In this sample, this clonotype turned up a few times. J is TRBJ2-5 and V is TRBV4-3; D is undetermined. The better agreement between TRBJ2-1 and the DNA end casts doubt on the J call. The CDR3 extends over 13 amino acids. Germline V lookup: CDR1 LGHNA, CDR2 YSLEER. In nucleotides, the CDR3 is TGCGCCAGCAGCCAAGATCTAGTTACCGAGCAGTTCTTC. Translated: CASSQDLVTEQFF.

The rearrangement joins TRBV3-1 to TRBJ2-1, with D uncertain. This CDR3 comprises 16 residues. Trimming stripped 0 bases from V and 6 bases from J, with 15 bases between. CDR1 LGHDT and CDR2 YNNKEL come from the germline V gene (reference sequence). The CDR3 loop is CASSQEPPPLGNEQFF. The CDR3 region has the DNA TGTGCCAGCAGCCAAGAGCCACCCCCTTTGGGCAATGAGCAGTTCTTC.

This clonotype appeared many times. Here the CDR3 reads CASNYLSTSVETQYF. The CDR3 DNA reads as TGTGCCAGCAACTACCTGTCTACGAGCGTAGAGACCCAGTACTTC. This chain uses TRBV7-2 with TRBJ2-5; D ambiguous. Germline loops: CDR1 SGHTA, CDR2 FQGNSA. Trimming removed 7 bases from V and 4 bases from J, with 19 bases in between. This CDR3 has 15 amino acids.

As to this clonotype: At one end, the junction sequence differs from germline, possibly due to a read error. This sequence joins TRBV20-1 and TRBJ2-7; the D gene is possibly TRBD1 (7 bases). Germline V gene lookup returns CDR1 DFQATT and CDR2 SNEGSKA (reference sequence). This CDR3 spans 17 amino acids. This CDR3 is CSAREGRGRGRTYGQYF. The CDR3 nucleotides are TGCAGTGCTAGGGAGGGTAGGGGCAGGGGGAGGACCTACGGGCAGTACTTC.

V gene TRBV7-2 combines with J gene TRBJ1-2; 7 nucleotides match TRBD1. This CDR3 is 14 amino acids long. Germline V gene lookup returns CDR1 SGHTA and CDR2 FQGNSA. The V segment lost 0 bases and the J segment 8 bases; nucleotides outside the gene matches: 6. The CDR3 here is CASSLARTGEGYTF. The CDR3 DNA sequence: TGTGCCAGCAGCTTAGCTAGGACAGGCGAAGGCTACACCTTC.

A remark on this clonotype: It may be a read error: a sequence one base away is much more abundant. CDR3 sequence (DNA): TGTGCCAGCAGCCGAAGAGAGGAGGAGACCCAGTGCTTC. It translates to CASSRREEETQCF. J is TRBJ2-5 and V is TRBV7-6; perhaps TRBD2 as D (5 bases). The CDR3 sequence is 13 residues long. In germline, CDR1 is SGHVS, CDR2 FNYEAQ.

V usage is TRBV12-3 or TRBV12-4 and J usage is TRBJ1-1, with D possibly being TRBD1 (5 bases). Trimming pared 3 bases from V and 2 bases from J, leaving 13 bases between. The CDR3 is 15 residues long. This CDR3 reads CASSLSGRGNTEAFF. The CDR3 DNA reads TGTGCCAGCAGTTTGTCAGGGAGAGGCAACACTGAAGCTTTCTTT.

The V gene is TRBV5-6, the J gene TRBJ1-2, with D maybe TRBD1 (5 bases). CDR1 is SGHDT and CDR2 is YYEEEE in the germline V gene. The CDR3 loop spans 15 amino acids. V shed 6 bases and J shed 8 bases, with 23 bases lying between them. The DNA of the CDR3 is TGTGCCAGCAATCCGGCGGGACGGACGATTTTAGGCTACACCTTC. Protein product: CASNPAGRTILGYTF.

The CDR3 region has the DNA TGTGCCAGCAGCCAAGATCGCGGGGAGCCCAAAGAGACCCAGTACTTC. Amino acids: CASSQDRGEPKETQYF. This chain uses TRBV3-1 with TRBJ2-5, with a tentative D call TRBD2 (6 bases). The CDR3 has 16 residues. Germline V gene data show CDR1 as LGHDT and CDR2 as YNNKEL (reference sequence). V was shortened by 0 bases and J by 3 bases, with 14 bases between the two germline ends.

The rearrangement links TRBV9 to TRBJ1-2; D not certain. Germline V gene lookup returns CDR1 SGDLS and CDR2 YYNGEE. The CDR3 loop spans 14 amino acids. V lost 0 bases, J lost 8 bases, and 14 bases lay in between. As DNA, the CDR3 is TGTGCCAGCAGCGTAGATTATGTCACGGGGGGCTACACCTTC. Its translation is CASSVDYVTGGYTF.

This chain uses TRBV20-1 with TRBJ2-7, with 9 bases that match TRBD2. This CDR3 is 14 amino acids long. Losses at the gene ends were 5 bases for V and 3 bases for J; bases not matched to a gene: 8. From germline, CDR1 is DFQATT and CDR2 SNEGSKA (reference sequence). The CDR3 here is CSAPIAGAIYEQYF. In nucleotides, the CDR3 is TGCAGTGCTCCGATAGCGGGAGCAATCTACGAGCAGTACTTC.

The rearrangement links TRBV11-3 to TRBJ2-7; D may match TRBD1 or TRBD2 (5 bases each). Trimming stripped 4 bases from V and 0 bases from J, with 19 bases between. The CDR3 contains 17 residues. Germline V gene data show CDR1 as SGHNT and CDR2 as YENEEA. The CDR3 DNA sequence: TGTGCCAGCAGCTCGAGCTTTTTTGGGACCAGCTCCTACGAGCAGTACTTC. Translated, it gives CASSSSFFGTSSYEQYF.

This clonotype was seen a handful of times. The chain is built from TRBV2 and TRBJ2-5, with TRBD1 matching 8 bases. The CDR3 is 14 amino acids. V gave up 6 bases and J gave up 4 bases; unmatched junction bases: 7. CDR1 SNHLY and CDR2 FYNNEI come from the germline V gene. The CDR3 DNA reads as TGTGCCAGCAGAAAGACAGGGGCGGGAGAGACCCAGTACTTC. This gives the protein CASRKTGAGETQYF.

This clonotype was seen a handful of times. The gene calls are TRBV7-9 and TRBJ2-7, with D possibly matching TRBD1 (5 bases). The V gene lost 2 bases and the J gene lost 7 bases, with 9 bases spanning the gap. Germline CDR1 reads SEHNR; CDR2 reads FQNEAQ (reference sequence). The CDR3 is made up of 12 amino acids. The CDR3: CASSLTGIEQYF. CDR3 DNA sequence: TGTGCCAGCAGCTTAACAGGAATTGAGCAGTACTTC.

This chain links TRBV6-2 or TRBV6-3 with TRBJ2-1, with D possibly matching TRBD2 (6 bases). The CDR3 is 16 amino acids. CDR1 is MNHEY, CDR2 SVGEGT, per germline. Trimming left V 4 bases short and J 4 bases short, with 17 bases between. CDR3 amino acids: CASSSPGGATYNEQFF. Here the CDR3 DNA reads TGTGCCAGCAGTTCCCCTGGCGGGGCTACGTACAATGAGCAGTTCTTC.

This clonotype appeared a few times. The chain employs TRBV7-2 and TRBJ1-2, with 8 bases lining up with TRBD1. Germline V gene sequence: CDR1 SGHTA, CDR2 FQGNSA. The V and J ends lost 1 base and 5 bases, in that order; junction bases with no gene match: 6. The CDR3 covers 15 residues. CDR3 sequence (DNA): TGTGCCAGCAGCTTAGAACCCGGACAGGGATATGGCTACACCTTC. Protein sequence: CASSLEPGQGYGYTF. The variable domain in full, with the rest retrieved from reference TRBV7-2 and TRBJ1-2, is GAGVSQSPSNKVTEKGKDVELRCDPISGHTALYWYRQSLGQGLEFLIYFQGNSAPDKSGLPSDRFSAERTGGSVSTLTIQRTQQEDSAVYLCASSLEPGQGYGYTFGSGTRLTVV.

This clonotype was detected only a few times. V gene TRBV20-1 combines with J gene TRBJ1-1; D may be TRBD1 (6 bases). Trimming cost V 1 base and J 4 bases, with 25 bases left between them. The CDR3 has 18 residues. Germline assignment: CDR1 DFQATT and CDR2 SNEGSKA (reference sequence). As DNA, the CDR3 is TGCAGTGCTAGAGTTAGGGGTTCCGGGACACGAGGGAGCACTGAAGCTTTCTTT. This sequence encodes CSARVRGSGTRGSTEAFF.

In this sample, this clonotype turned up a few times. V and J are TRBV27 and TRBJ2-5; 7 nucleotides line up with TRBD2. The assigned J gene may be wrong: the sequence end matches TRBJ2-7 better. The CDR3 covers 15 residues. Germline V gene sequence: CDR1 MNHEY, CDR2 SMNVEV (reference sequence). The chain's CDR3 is CASSVGRGVAYEQYF. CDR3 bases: TGTGCCAGCAGTGTCGGACGGGGGGTAGCTTACGAGCAGTACTTC.

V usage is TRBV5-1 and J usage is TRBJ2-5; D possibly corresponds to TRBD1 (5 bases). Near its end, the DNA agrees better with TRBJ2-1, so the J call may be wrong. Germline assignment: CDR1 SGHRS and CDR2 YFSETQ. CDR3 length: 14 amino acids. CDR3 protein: CASSLEGLTREQFF. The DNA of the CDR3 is TGCGCCAGCAGCTTGGAGGGGTTGACCCGGGAGCAGTTCTTC.